The 22 T cell receptor beta chains below were found in one sample sequenced in a study of shared clonotypes between healthy human individuals (dated by TCRdb to 2019 to 2021). To prepare the library, the immunoSEQ multiplex PCR assay was applied. As stored in TCRdb, this immuneACCESS dataset retains in-frame rearrangements with V and J assigned. A fraction of the clones does not appear; measured against another copy, unresolved V genes explain less than half of the discrepancy, and the remainder lacks a known reason. The sample yields roughly 95,000 clones; less than 60% were counted once. The top ten clones comprise more than 13% of the sample. The sample was PBMCs. The receptors were sampled from a woman between 35 and 50 years old in good health. Some clones in this sample may be carry-over from other donors' samples.

A few counts support this clone. The chain carries TRBV10-2 and TRBJ2-7; the match to TRBD1 covers 9 bases. In germline, CDR1 is WSHSY, CDR2 SAAADI. The CDR3 contains 14 residues. The ends lost 7 bases at V and 2 bases at J; junction bases unmatched: 6. Written as DNA, the CDR3 is TGCGCCAGCAAAGGGACAGGGCCACCCTACGAGCAGTACTTC. Its protein is CASKGTGPPYEQYF.

This chain connects TRBV29-1 to TRBJ1-4; D may be TRBD1 (6 bases). The ends were cut back, 6 bases at V and 3 bases at J, with 11 bases in the middle. Germline CDR1 reads SQVTM; CDR2 reads ANQGSEA. The CDR3 consists of 13 residues. This CDR3 reads CSVAGVANEKLFF. The CDR3 nucleotides read TGCAGCGTCGCAGGGGTGGCTAATGAAAAACTGTTTTTT.

In regard to this clone: This CDR3 is missing its conserved last phenylalanine or tryptophan, likely due to a read error. The chain joins TRBV28 to TRBJ2-3, with 8 bases matching TRBD2. The CDR3 extends over 16 amino acids. Germline V gene lookup returns CDR1 MDHEN and CDR2 SYDVKM. J gave up 3 bases and V 3 bases, and 8 bases lay outside the gene matches. Here the CDR3 reads CASSFSSGLGTDTQYL. DNA for the CDR3: TGTGCCAGCAGTTTTTCTAGCGGGCTAGGGACAGATACGCAGTATCTT.

The rearrangement joins TRBV27 to TRBJ2-5, with a possible D match to TRBD2 (6 bases). The CDR3 is made up of 15 amino acids. Germline loops: CDR1 MNHEY, CDR2 SMNVEV (reference sequence). Trimming took off 7 bases at V and 9 bases at J, with 24 bases between the two ends. The CDR3 loop is CASNRPGTGVRAQYF. As DNA, the CDR3 is TGTGCCAGCAACAGGCCCGGGACGGGGGTGCGGGCCCAGTACTTC.

This chain links TRBV7-2 with TRBJ1-5; tentatively, D is TRBD1 (5 bases). V was clipped by 0 bases and J by 7 bases, with 7 bases between them. The germline gives CDR1 SGHTA, CDR2 FQGNSA. The CDR3 sequence is 13 residues long. The CDR3 nucleotides read TGTGCCAGCAGCTTAGCGGGGGAACAGCCCCAGCATTTT. This translates into CASSLAGEQPQHF.

The CDR3: CASSLESTGELFF. Here the CDR3 DNA reads TGTGCCAGCAGTTTAGAGAGCACCGGGGAGCTGTTTTTT. The chain employs TRBV28 and TRBJ2-2; D is undetermined. Germline loops: CDR1 MDHEN, CDR2 SYDVKM. This CDR3 has 13 residues. The ends were cut back, 2 bases at V and 4 bases at J, with 5 bases in the middle. Combining the CDR3 with reference TRBV28 and TRBJ2-2 gives the whole variable domain DVKVTQSSRYLVKRTGEKVFLECVQDMDHENMFWYRQDPGLGLRLIYFSYDVKMKEKGDIPEGYSVSREKKERFSLILESASTNQTSMYLCASSLESTGELFFGEGSRLTVL.

This clone has at least ten counts. The rearrangement uses TRBV5-6 and TRBJ1-3, with D perhaps TRBD1 (5 bases). The V end was cut by 5 bases, the J end by 3 bases, with 12 bases between. Germline CDR1 reads SGHDT; CDR2 reads YYEEEE. The CDR3 is 14 amino acids. The DNA of the CDR3 is TGTGCCAGCAGAACGTGGGGACGTGGAAACACCATATATTTT. This translates into CASRTWGRGNTIYF.

This rearrangement joins TRBV30 to TRBJ1-4, with D tentatively TRBD1 (6 bases). V lost 3 bases, J lost 4 bases, and 6 bases lay in between. The CDR3 consists of 12 residues. Germline assignment: CDR1 GTSNPN and CDR2 SVGIG (reference sequence). In nucleotides, the CDR3 is TGTGCCTGGAGGGACAGTAATGAAAAACTGTTTTTT. It encodes CAWRDSNEKLFF.

This clone appeared a single time. This likely reflects a read error, since a far larger clone is one base away. The rearrangement uses TRBV30 and TRBJ2-5; tentatively, D is TRBD2 (6 bases). This CDR3 is built from 15 residues. CDR1 and CDR2 from the germline V gene are GTSNPN and SVGIG (reference sequence). The CDR3 region is CTWSPGRGLQETQYF. The CDR3 nucleotides read TGTACCTGGAGTCCCGGGCGGGGATTGCAAGAGACCCAGTACTTC.

This clone was counted a few times. CDR3 region: CASSSRGNRGNTIYF. The DNA of the CDR3 is TGTGCCAGCAGTTCCCGAGGAAACCGGGGAAACACCATATATTTT. The rearrangement links TRBV27 to TRBJ1-3; D remains unclear. The ends were cut back, 4 bases at V and 4 bases at J, with 14 bases in the middle. The CDR3 loop spans 15 amino acids. The germline gives CDR1 MNHEY, CDR2 SMNVEV (reference sequence).

The rearrangement joins TRBV30 to TRBJ2-3; 10 nucleotides agree with TRBD2. CDR1 and CDR2 from the germline V gene are GTSNPN and SVGIG (reference sequence). This CDR3 region has 14 residues. J was trimmed by 7 bases and V by 4 bases; bases with no gene match: 8. As DNA, the CDR3 is TGTGCCTGGACTCCGGGACTAGCGAGCCATACGCAGTATTTT. Translating it yields CAWTPGLASHTQYF.

V and J are TRBV30 and TRBJ1-1, with D unclear. Germline V CDR1 and CDR2: GTSNPN, SVGIG (reference sequence). The CDR3 runs to 14 residues. V lost 1 base, J lost 4 bases, and 13 bases lay in between. The CDR3 DNA follows: TGTGCCTGGAGTGGTCTGGTAGGCATCACTGAAGCTTTCTTT. This translates into CAWSGLVGITEAFF.

The chain couples TRBV30 to TRBJ1-2; 12 nucleotides line up with TRBD1. The CDR3 is made up of 14 amino acids. Germline V gene lookup returns CDR1 GTSNPN and CDR2 SVGIG (reference sequence). Trimming took 7 bases from V and 0 from J; bases not matched to a gene: 3. Written as DNA, the CDR3 is TGTGCCTCTGGGGACAGGGGGCCTAACTATGGCTACACCTTC. It is translated as CASGDRGPNYGYTF.

This clone was detected many times. The chain couples TRBV11-1 to TRBJ1-1, with a weak D call TRBD1 (5 bases). The CDR3 has 14 residues. Trimming removed 1 base at V and 4 bases at J, with 10 bases between. The germline V gene has CDR1 SGHAT and CDR2 FQDESV (reference sequence). CDR3 residues: CASSLGQGATEAFF. The CDR3 DNA reads TGTGCCAGCAGCTTAGGCCAGGGTGCCACTGAAGCTTTCTTT.

This clone appeared once. This chain joins TRBV19 and TRBJ1-3; TRBD1 might be the D (5 bases). The CDR3 has 15 residues. Germline-derived CDR1 and CDR2 are LNHDA and SQIVND (reference sequence). Trimming pared 6 bases from V and 0 bases from J, leaving 12 bases between. In nucleotides, the CDR3 is TGTGCCAGTAGGAGTGACAGTCTCTCTGGAAACACCATATATTTT. It is translated as CASRSDSLSGNTIYF.

In its sample, this clone was seen a few times. This chain connects TRBV25-1 to TRBJ1-6; D is possibly TRBD1 (5 bases). Germline lookup yields CDR1 MGHDK and CDR2 SYGVNS. Trimming took 7 bases from V and 9 from J, leaving 13 bases between them. This CDR3 spans 13 amino acids. CDR3 loop: CASTRGSGSPLHF. As DNA, the CDR3 is TGTGCCAGCACTAGGGGTAGCGGTTCACCCCTCCACTTT.

The chain combines TRBV4-1 with TRBJ1-2; possible D gene TRBD1, 5 bases. The V gene lost 0 bases and the J gene lost 7 bases, with 24 bases spanning the gap. CDR1 is MGHRA, CDR2 YSYEKL, per germline. The CDR3 covers 18 residues. CDR3 in DNA: TGCGCCAGCAGCCAAGAAAGCCTCAAGAAAGGGGAACGGTCTGGCTACACCTTC. Translating it yields CASSQESLKKGERSGYTF.

In the case of this clone: A much larger clone lies a single base off, so this may be a read error. This chain joins TRBV19 and TRBJ1-5; a weak D match, TRBD1 (5 bases). Germline V CDR1 and CDR2: LNHDA, SQIVND (reference sequence). The CDR3 has 16 residues. CDR3 amino acids: CASSTTDTYSNQPRHF. The CDR3 DNA follows: TGTGCCAGTAGTACCACGGACACCTATAGCAATCAGCCCCGGCATTTT.

V gene TRBV9 combines with J gene TRBJ1-2, with D possibly matching TRBD1 (6 bases). The V gene's germline CDR1 is SGDLS and CDR2 YYNGEE. The CDR3 sequence is 14 residues long. The V end was cut by 2 bases, the J end by 6 bases, with 14 bases between. The chain's CDR3 is CASSVGYREDGYTF. CDR3 in DNA: TGTGCCAGCAGCGTGGGGTACAGGGAAGATGGCTACACCTTC.

This clone is a singleton in its sample. The gene calls are TRBV20-1 and TRBJ2-7; D could derive from TRBD1 or TRBD2 (6 bases each). With the DNA end fitting TRBJ2-5 better, the J assignment may be wrong. The CDR3 spans 11 residues. Looked up from germline, CDR1 is DFQATT and CDR2 is SNEGSKA (reference sequence). The CDR3 nucleotides are TGCAGTGCCAGGAGGGGGGAGACCCAGTACTTC. Amino acid sequence: CSARRGETQYF.

In DNA, the CDR3 is TGTGCCAGCAGCCAAATCAGATACAATGAGCAGTTCTTC. Translation gives CASSQIRYNEQFF. V is TRBV14 and J is TRBJ2-1; D unresolved. The V gene lost 2 bases and the J gene lost 4 bases, with 6 bases spanning the gap. Germline-derived CDR1 and CDR2 are SGHDN and FVKESK. CDR3 length: 13 residues.

The V gene is TRBV30, the J gene TRBJ2-2; 8 nucleotides line up with TRBD2. Trimming at V came to 2 bases and at J to 0 bases, leaving 2 bases not matched to a gene. This CDR3 is built from 15 residues. Germline CDR1 and CDR2: GTSNPN and SVGIG (reference sequence). CDR3 protein: CAWSSGRTNTGELFF. The CDR3, as DNA: TGTGCCTGGAGTAGCGGGAGAACGAACACCGGGGAGCTGTTTTTT.